A single sample is the source of the 26 T cell receptor beta chains below, sequenced in a study of PD-1 blockade in classical Hodgkin lymphoma. Profiling relied on immunoSEQ multiplex PCR, and the TCRdb table lists in-frame clones only, not all of them. The profile shows tens of thousands of clones, 88% of them singletons. Every single patient, without exception, relapsed after autologous stem cell transplantation, and brentuximab vedotin exposure varied. The starting material was peripheral blood mononuclear cells (PBMCs), obtained at baseline. The receptors stem from a human donor with classical Hodgkin lymphoma.

This clone was seen once. This chain links TRBV5-1 with TRBJ2-1; TRBD1 or TRBD2 may be the D gene (5 bases each). Germline V gene lookup returns CDR1 SGHRS and CDR2 YFSETQ. V was pared by 5 bases and J by 2 bases, with 23 bases between. There are 18 residues in the CDR3. CDR3 loop: CASRADLGPGPTYNEQFF. In DNA form, the CDR3 reads TGCGCCAGCAGAGCCGACCTGGGACCGGGACCCACCTACAATGAGCAGTTCTTC. Filled out from reference TRBV5-1 and TRBJ2-1, the complete variable domain reads KAGVTQTPRYLIKTRGQQVTLSCSPISGHRSVSWYQQTPGQGLQFLFEYFSETQRNKGNFPGRFSGRQFSNSRSEMNVSTLELGDSALYLCASRADLGPGPTYNEQFFGPGTRLTVL.

This clone is medium-sized. The rearrangement joins TRBV21-1 to TRBJ1-1. TRBV21-1 has pseudogene status. The CDR3 totals 13 residues. This CDR3 is CASSKIVRGEAFF. As DNA, the CDR3 is TGTGCCAGCAGCAAGATTGTGAGGGGTGAAGCTTTCTTT.

Here the CDR3 DNA reads TGTGCCAGCGTTCCTCTAGCGGGAGCAACCGGGGAGCTGTTTTTT. It yields the protein CASVPLAGATGELFF. This chain joins TRBV6-1 and TRBJ2-2; 10 bases are shared with TRBD2. CDR3 length: 15 residues. V shed 8 bases and J 5 bases; nucleotides not matched to a gene: 8. Germline-derived CDR1 and CDR2 are MNHNS and SASEGT.

V is TRBV28 and J is TRBJ2-1; 8 nucleotides agree with TRBD2. Losses at the gene ends were 3 bases for V and 7 bases for J; bases not matched to a gene: 5. The CDR3 has 14 amino acids. Germline-derived CDR1 and CDR2 are MDHEN and SYDVKM. The CDR3, as DNA: TGTGCCAGCAGTTTTATAGCGGGAAAAAATGAGCAGTTCTTC. Its protein product is CASSFIAGKNEQFF. Variable domain in full (rest from reference TRBV28 and TRBJ2-1): DVKVTQSSRYLVKRTGEKVFLECVQDMDHENMFWYRQDPGLGLRLIYFSYDVKMKEKGDIPEGYSVSREKKERFSLILESASTNQTSMYLCASSFIAGKNEQFFGPGTRLTVL.

This chain uses TRBV29-1 with TRBJ2-7; 10 nucleotides line up with TRBD2. This CDR3 contains 13 residues. Germline V gives CDR1 SQVTM, CDR2 ANQGSEA. Losses at the gene ends were 2 bases for V and 4 bases for J; bases not matched to a gene: 2. The CDR3 bases are TGCAGCGTTGAACTAGCGGGAGTTTACGAGCAGTACTTC. It is translated as CSVELAGVYEQYF.

The rearrangement uses TRBV10-3 and TRBJ2-1, with 11 bases lining up with TRBD2. Per the germline V gene, CDR1 is ENHRY and CDR2 is SYGVKD. V lost 0 bases to trimming and J lost 3 bases; unmatched junction nucleotides: 4. CDR3 length equals 17 residues. CDR3 DNA sequence: TGTGCCATCAGTGAGTCTATGCTAGCGGGAGGCTACAATGAGCAGTTCTTC. It is translated as CAISESMLAGGYNEQFF.

The chain employs TRBV6-6 and TRBJ2-7, with TRBD1 matching over 7 bases. The CDR3 sequence is 15 residues long. CDR1 MNHNY and CDR2 SVGAGI come from the germline V gene (reference sequence). V shed 2 bases and J 3 bases; nucleotides not matched to a gene: 7. The CDR3 bases are TGTGCCAGCAGTTACAGAGAGTCAGGGGGCTACGAGCAGTACTTC. This codes for CASSYRESGGYEQYF.

The J gene is TRBJ2-1, the V gene TRBV21-1; the table's D call of TRBD2 was not tested on the DNA. TRBV21-1 is assigned pseudogene status. The CDR3 extends over 18 amino acids. The CDR3 bases are TGTGCCAGCAGCCCACCGGGACTAGCGGGAGGTGCCTACAATGAGCAGTTCTTC. Translated, it gives CASSPPGLAGGAYNEQFF.

The chain links TRBV11-3 to TRBJ2-1, with D tentatively TRBD2 (6 bases). The germline CDR1 and CDR2 sequences are SGHNT and YENEEA. The CDR3 sequence is 13 residues long. Trimming took off 8 bases at V and 8 bases at J, with 16 bases between the two ends. The CDR3 bases are TGTGCCAGCCTGTCTTCCGGGAGCGATGAGCAGTTCTTC. Its protein is CASLSSGSDEQFF.

The V gene is TRBV11-2, the J gene TRBJ2-7; 7 nucleotides align to TRBD1. V was clipped by 1 base and J by 6 bases; unmatched bases: 9. Looked up from germline, CDR1 is SGHAT and CDR2 is FQNNGV. The CDR3 length is 15 residues. The CDR3 DNA reads as TGTGCCAGCAGCTTAGGTGCCCTAGGGGGCGGCGAGCAGTACTTC. Protein sequence: CASSLGALGGGEQYF.

The chain couples TRBV4-2 to TRBJ2-6; TRBD1 matches at 8 bases. Germline V gene data show CDR1 as LGHNA and CDR2 as YNFKEQ. The V and J ends lost 3 bases and 0 bases, in that order; junction bases with no gene match: 7. CDR3 length: 18 residues. The CDR3: CASSHAGTGLSGANVLTF. The CDR3 nucleotides are TGTGCCAGCAGCCATGCCGGGACAGGACTCTCTGGGGCCAACGTCCTGACTTTC.

This clone appeared a single time. The chain has TRBV2 and TRBJ2-6; tentative D call: TRBD1 (5 bases). This CDR3 contains 15 residues. The V gene lost 2 bases and the J gene lost 0 bases, with 5 bases spanning the gap. Germline-derived CDR1 and CDR2 are SNHLY and FYNNEI. CDR3 DNA sequence: TGTGCCAGCAGTGAACAGGGCTCTGGGGCCAACGTCCTGACTTTC. This codes for CASSEQGSGANVLTF.

The J gene is TRBJ2-2, the V gene TRBV10-3; 13 positions agree with TRBD2. Germline CDR1 and CDR2: ENHRY and SYGVKD. The CDR3 extends over 17 amino acids. V lost 6 bases and J lost 4; bases outside the gene matches: 8. The DNA for the CDR3 is TGTGCCATCAGGCGGACTAGCGGGAGCGGTGGCACCGGGGAGCTGTTTTTT. It codes for CAIRRTSGSGGTGELFF.

This clone was observed a handful of times. The chain is built from TRBV6-1 and TRBJ1-6, with D uncertain. The germline V and J ends were trimmed by 2 bases and 7 bases, with 12 bases remaining between them. The CDR3 sequence is 15 residues long. From germline, CDR1 is MNHNS and CDR2 SASEGT. The CDR3 DNA follows: TGTGCCAGCAGTGAATTGGCAGCTGGCAATTCACCCCTCCACTTT. Translation: CASSELAAGNSPLHF.

This clone showed up just once. The rearrangement joins TRBV4-1 to TRBJ2-7; 9 bases match TRBD2. Germline loops: CDR1 MGHRA, CDR2 YSYEKL. This CDR3 is 15 amino acids long. With 4 bases clipped from V and 1 base from J, the junction kept 5 bases outside the gene matches. CDR3 DNA: TGCGCCAGCAGCCCGGGGGCGGGAGGGTCCTACGAGCAGTACTTC. This codes for CASSPGAGGSYEQYF.

V and J are TRBV5-5 and TRBJ1-1; D is ambiguous. Trimming took 0 bases from V and 6 from J, leaving 12 bases between them. The CDR3 is made up of 14 amino acids. Germline values: CDR1 SGHKS, CDR2 YYEKEE (reference sequence). CDR3 protein: CASSLVGGGPEAFF. The DNA for the CDR3 is TGTGCCAGCAGCTTGGTTGGAGGCGGGCCTGAAGCTTTCTTT.

This rearrangement joins TRBV7-9 to TRBJ2-3; D perhaps matches TRBD2 (5 bases). CDR3 length: 15 residues. V lost 5 bases, J lost 5 bases, and 17 bases lay in between. The V gene's germline CDR1 is SEHNR and CDR2 FQNEAQ (reference sequence). CDR3 nucleotide sequence: TGTGCCAGCAGCCCCAGCGGCGGCTTCGTAGATACGCAGTATTTT. This translates into CASSPSGGFVDTQYF.

The chain joins TRBV5-1 to TRBJ2-1; D possibly corresponds to TRBD1 (5 bases). The V end lost 4 bases, the J end lost 2 bases, and 13 bases lay between the germline ends. Germline V gene data show CDR1 as SGHRS and CDR2 as YFSETQ. The CDR3 has 15 residues. CDR3 amino acids: CASSPGVGAYNEQFF. In DNA form, the CDR3 reads TGCGCCAGCAGCCCGGGCGTAGGGGCCTACAATGAGCAGTTCTTC.

The chain recombines TRBV6-1 with TRBJ2-1, with TRBD2 matching over 13 bases. The V gene end was trimmed by 6 bases and the J gene end by 10 bases; junction bases not matched to a gene: 6. CDR1 MNHNS and CDR2 SASEGT come from the germline V gene. The CDR3 has 14 residues. CDR3 region: CASSRLAGGYEQFF. The CDR3, as DNA: TGTGCCAGCAGCAGACTAGCGGGAGGCTACGAGCAGTTCTTC.

This chain links TRBV9 with TRBJ2-5; 7 bases agree with TRBD2. CDR3 length: 20 amino acids. Germline V gene data show CDR1 as SGDLS and CDR2 as YYNGEE. With 2 bases clipped from V and 2 bases from J, the junction kept 21 bases outside the gene matches. The CDR3 spells CASSVDPTTAGEKAQETQYF. The CDR3 region has the DNA TGTGCCAGCAGCGTCGACCCAACAACGGCGGGAGAGAAGGCACAAGAGACCCAGTACTTC.

The chain joins TRBV5-1 to TRBJ2-7; TRBD1 aligns across 7 bases. Trimming removed 2 bases from V and 4 bases from J; junction bases left unmatched: 12. The CDR3 totals 16 residues. Looked up from germline, CDR1 is SGHRS and CDR2 is YFSETQ. The CDR3 region is CASSLEIGGSQYEQYF. CDR3 DNA: TGCGCCAGCAGCTTAGAAATAGGGGGCTCCCAGTACGAGCAGTACTTC.

The chain combines TRBV7-9 with TRBJ2-5; tentatively, D is TRBD2 (5 bases). The germline V gene has CDR1 SEHNR and CDR2 FQNEAQ (reference sequence). The V end lost 2 bases, the J end lost 5 bases, and 12 bases lay between the germline ends. The CDR3 is 14 amino acids. In DNA form, the CDR3 reads TGTGCCAGCAGCTTACCCGGACTGCTGGAGACCCAGTACTTC. Its translation: CASSLPGLLETQYF.

This clone is medium-sized. CDR3 in DNA: TGCAGCGTTGAAGACGCTATTCCGGACACCTTC. Protein product: CSVEDAIPDTF. The genes are TRBV29-1 and TRBJ1-2; no firm D call. CDR1 and CDR2 (germline): SQVTM, ANQGSEA. The germline V and J ends were trimmed by 0 bases and 12 bases, with 11 bases remaining between them. The CDR3 is made up of 11 amino acids.

J is TRBJ1-5 and V is TRBV6-6; no definite D call. The CDR3 spans 14 residues. V was shortened by 0 bases and J by 5 bases, with 8 bases between the two germline ends. Germline V gene lookup returns CDR1 MNHNY and CDR2 SVGAGI (reference sequence). The CDR3 DNA reads as TGTGCCAGCAGTTACTCGACATTGGATCAGCCCCAGCATTTT. This gives the protein CASSYSTLDQPQHF.

In this sample, this clone is medium-sized (0.01 to 0.1%). The chain employs TRBV28 and TRBJ2-7, with D possibly being TRBD1 or TRBD2 (5 bases each). Per the germline V gene, CDR1 is MDHEN and CDR2 is SYDVKM. V was pared by 2 bases and J by 0 bases, with 23 bases between. CDR3 length: 19 amino acids. The CDR3 DNA reads as TGTGCCAGCAGTTTAATCTGGGGTATGGGACCGAGATCCTCCTACGAGCAGTACTTC. This sequence encodes CASSLIWGMGPRSSYEQYF. The complete variable domain, with remaining parts taken from reference TRBV28 and TRBJ2-7, reads DVKVTQSSRYLVKRTGEKVFLECVQDMDHENMFWYRQDPGLGLRLIYFSYDVKMKEKGDIPEGYSVSREKKERFSLILESASTNQTSMYLCASSLIWGMGPRSSYEQYFGPGTRLTVT.

J is TRBJ2-7 and V is TRBV6-5; 10 nucleotides match TRBD1. CDR1 is MNHEY, CDR2 SVGAGI, per germline. The V and J ends lost 6 bases and 0 bases, in that order; junction bases with no gene match: 5. This CDR3 is built from 15 residues. The DNA for the CDR3 is TGTGCCAGCAGGAGGACAGGGGGTACCTCCTACGAGCAGTACTTC. This encodes CASRRTGGTSYEQYF.